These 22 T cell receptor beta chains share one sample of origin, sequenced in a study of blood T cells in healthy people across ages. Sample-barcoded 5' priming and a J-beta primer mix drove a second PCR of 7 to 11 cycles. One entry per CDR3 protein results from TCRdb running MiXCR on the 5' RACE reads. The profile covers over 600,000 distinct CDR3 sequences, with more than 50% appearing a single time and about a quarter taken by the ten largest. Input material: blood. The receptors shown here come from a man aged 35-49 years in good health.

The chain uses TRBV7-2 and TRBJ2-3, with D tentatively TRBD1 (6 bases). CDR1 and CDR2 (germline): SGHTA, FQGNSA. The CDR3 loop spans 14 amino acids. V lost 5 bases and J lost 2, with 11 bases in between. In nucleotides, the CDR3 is TGTGCCAGCAGCCTACGGACAGCCACAGATACGCAGTATTTT. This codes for CASSLRTATDTQYF.

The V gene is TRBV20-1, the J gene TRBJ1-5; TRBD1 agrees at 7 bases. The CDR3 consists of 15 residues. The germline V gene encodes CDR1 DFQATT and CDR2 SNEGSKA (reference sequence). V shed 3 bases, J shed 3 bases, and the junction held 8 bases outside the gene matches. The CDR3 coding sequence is TGCAGTGCTAGGGGGACCGGGACAGTCAATCAGCCCCAGCATTTT. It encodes CSARGTGTVNQPQHF.

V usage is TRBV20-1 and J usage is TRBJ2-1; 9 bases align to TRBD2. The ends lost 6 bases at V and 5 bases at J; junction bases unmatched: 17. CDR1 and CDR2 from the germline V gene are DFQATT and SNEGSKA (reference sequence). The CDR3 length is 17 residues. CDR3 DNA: TGCAGTGCCCCACGGTTGCGGGGGGGCGAGGGAGACAATGAGCAGTTCTTC. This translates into CSAPRLRGGEGDNEQFF.

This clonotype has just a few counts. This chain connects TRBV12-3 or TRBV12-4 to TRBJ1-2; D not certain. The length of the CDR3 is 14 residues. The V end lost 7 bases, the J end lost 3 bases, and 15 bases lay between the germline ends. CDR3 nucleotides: TGTGCCAGCACCCCCTTCCTGGGCGACTATGGCTACACCTTC. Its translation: CASTPFLGDYGYTF.

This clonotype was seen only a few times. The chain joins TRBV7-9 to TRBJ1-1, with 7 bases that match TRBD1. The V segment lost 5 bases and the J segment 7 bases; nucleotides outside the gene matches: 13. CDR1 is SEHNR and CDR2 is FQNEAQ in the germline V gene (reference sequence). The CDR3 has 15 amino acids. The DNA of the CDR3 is TGTGCCAGCAGCGATGACAGGGTGGGCGAGCTTGAAGCTTTCTTT. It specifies CASSDDRVGELEAFF.

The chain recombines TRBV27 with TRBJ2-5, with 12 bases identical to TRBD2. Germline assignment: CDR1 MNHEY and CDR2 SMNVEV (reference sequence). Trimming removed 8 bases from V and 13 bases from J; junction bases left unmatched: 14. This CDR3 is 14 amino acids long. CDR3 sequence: CASSRLAGDRLRYF. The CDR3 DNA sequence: TGTGCCAGCTCCCGACTAGCGGGGGACCGATTGAGGTACTTC.

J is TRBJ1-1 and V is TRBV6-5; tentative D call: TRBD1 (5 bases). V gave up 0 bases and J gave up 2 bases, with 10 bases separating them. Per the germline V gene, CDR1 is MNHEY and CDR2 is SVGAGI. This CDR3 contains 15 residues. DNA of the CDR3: TGTGCCAGCAGTTACTCGACCAGGGATAACACTGAAGCTTTCTTT. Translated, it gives CASSYSTRDNTEAFF.

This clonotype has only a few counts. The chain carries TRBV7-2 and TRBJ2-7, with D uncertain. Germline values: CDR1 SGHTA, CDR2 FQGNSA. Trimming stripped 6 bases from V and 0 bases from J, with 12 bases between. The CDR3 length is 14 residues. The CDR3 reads CASSLSPRSYEQYF. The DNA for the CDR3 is TGTGCCAGCAGTCTTTCGCCCCGCTCCTACGAGCAGTACTTC.

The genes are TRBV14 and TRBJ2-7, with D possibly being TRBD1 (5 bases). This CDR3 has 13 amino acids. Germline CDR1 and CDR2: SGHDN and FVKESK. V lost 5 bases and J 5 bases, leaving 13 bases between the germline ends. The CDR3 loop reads CASSSHQGNEQYF. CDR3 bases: TGTGCCAGCAGCTCCCACCAGGGTAACGAGCAGTACTTC.

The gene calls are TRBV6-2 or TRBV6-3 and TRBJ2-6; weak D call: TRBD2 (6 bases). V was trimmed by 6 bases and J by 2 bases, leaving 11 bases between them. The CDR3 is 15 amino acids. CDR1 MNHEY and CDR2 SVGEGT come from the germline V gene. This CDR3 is CASSPRGTGANVLTF. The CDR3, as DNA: TGTGCCAGCAGCCCTCGGGGGACTGGGGCCAACGTCCTGACTTTC.

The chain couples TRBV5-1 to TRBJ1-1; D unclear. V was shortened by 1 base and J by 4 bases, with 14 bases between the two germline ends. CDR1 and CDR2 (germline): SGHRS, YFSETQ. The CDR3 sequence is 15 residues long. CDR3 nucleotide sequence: TGCGCCAGCAGCTTGAGTCTCTCGACGGCCACTGAAGCTTTCTTT. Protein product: CASSLSLSTATEAFF.

CDR3 in amino acids: CASSLDKTRPTPYYEQYF. CDR3 DNA: TGCGCCAGCAGCTTGGACAAAACGAGGCCCACCCCCTACTACGAGCAGTACTTC. The chain is built from TRBV5-1 and TRBJ2-7; no definite D call. The germline V gene has CDR1 SGHRS and CDR2 YFSETQ. The CDR3 runs 18 residues. Trimming took off 0 bases at V and 3 bases at J, with 22 bases between the two ends.

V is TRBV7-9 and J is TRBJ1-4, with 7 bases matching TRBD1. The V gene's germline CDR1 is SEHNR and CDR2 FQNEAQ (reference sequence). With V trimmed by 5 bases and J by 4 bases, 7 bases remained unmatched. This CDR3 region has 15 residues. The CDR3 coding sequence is TGTGCCAGCAGCGCCTTTGGGACAGATAATGAAAAACTGTTTTTT. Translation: CASSAFGTDNEKLFF.

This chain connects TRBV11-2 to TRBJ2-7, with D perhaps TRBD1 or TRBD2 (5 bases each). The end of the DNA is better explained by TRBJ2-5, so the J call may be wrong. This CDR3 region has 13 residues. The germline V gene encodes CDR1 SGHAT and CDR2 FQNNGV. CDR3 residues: CASTPLWGETQYF. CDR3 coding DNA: TGTGCCAGCACCCCCTTGTGGGGGGAGACCCAGTACTTC.

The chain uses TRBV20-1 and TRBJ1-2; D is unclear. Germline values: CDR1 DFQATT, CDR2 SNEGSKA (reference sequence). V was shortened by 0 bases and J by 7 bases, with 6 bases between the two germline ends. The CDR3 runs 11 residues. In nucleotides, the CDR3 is TGCAGTGCTAGAGATCAGGTTGGCTACACCTTC. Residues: CSARDQVGYTF.

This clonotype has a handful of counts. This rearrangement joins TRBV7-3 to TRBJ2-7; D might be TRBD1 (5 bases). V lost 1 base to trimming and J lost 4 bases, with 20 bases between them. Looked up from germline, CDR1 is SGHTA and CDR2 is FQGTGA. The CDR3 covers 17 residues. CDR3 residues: CASSLIYDWGRSYEQYF. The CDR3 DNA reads TGTGCCAGCAGCTTAATCTACGATTGGGGCAGGAGTTACGAGCAGTACTTC.

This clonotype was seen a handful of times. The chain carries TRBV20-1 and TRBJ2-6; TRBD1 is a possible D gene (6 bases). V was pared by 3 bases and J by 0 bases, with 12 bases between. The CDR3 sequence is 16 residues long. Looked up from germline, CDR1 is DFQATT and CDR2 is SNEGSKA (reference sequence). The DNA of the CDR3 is TGCAGTGCTAGTGACAGGACCCGCTCTGGGGCCAACGTCCTGACTTTC. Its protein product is CSASDRTRSGANVLTF.

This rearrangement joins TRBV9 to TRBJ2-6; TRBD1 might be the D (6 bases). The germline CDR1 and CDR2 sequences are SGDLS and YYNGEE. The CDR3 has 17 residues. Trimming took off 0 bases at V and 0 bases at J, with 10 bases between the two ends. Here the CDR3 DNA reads TGTGCCAGCAGCGTAGAACAGGGCGGCTCTGGGGCCAACGTCCTGACTTTC. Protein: CASSVEQGGSGANVLTF.

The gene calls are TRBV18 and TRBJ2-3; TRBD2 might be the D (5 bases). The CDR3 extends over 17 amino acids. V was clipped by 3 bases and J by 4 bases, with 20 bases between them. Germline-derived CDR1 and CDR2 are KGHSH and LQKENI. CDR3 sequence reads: CASSPPARGNMADTQYF. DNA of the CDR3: TGTGCCAGCTCACCCCCCGCCCGAGGGAATATGGCAGATACGCAGTATTTT.

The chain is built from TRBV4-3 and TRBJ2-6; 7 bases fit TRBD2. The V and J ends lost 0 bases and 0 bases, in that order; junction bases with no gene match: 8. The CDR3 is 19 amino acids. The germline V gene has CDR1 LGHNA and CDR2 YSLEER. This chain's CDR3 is CASSQDRPSGNSGANVLTF. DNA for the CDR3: TGCGCCAGCAGCCAAGATCGTCCCAGCGGGAACTCTGGGGCCAACGTCCTGACTTTC.

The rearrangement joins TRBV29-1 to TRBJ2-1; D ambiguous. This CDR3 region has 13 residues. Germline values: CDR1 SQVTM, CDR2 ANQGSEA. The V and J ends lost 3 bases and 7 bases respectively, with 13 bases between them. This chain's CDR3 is CSVEVVFGNEQFF. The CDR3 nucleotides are TGCAGCGTTGAGGTAGTATTCGGGAATGAGCAGTTCTTC.

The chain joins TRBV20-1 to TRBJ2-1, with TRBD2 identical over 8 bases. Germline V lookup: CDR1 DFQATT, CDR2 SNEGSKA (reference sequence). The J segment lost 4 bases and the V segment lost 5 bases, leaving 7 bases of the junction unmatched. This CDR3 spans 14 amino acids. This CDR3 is CSAGTGLGYNEQFF. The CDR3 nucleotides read TGCAGTGCTGGTACGGGACTAGGTTACAATGAGCAGTTCTTC.